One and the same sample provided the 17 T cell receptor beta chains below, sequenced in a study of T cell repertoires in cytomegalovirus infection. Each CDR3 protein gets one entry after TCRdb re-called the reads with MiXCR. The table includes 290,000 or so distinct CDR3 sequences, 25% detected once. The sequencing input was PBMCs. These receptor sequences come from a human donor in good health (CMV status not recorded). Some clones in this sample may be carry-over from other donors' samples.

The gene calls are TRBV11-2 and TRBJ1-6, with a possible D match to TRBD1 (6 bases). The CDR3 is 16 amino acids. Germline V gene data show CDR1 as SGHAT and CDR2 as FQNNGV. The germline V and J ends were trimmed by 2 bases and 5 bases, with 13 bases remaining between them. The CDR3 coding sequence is TGTGCCAGCAGCTTACTCGGCAGGGGCGATAATTCACCCCTCCACTTT. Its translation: CASSLLGRGDNSPLHF.

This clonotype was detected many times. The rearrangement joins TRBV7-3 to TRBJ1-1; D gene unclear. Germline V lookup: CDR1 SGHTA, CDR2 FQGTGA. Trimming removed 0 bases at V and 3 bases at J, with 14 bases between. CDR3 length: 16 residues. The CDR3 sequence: CASSLTPRVKDTEAFF. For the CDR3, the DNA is TGTGCCAGCAGCTTAACCCCGAGGGTCAAGGACACTGAAGCTTTCTTT. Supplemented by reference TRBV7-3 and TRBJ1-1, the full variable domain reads GAGVSQTPSNKVTEKGKYVELRCDPISGHTALYWYRQSLGQGPEFLIYFQGTGAADDSGLPNDRFFAVRPEGSVSTLKIQRTERGDSAVYLCASSLTPRVKDTEAFFGQGTRLTVV.

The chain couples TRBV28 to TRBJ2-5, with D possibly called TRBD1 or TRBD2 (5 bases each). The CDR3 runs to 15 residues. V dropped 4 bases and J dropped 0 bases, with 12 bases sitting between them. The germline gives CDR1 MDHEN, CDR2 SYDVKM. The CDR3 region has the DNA TGTGCCAGCAGTTGGGGACCGACCAACCAAGAGACCCAGTACTTC. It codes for CASSWGPTNQETQYF.

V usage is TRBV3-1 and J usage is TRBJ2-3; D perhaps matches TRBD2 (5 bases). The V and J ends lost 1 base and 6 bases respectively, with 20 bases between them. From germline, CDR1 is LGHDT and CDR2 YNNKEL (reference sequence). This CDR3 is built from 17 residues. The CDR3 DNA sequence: TGTGCCAGCAGCCAAGTTTTACGTAGCGAGGGATCGGATACGCAGTATTTT. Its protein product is CASSQVLRSEGSDTQYF.

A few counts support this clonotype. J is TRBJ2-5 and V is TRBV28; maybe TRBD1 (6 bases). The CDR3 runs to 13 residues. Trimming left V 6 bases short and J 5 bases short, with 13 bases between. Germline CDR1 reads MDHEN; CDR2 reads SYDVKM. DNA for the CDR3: TGTGCCAGCAGCCGGGACACTCGGGAGACCCAGTACTTC. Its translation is CASSRDTRETQYF.

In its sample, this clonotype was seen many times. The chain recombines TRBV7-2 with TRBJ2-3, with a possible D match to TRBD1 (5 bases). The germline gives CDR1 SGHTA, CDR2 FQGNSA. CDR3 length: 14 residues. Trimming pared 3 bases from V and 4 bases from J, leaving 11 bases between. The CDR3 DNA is TGTGCCAGCAGCTTTTCCAGGGCTTCAGATACGCAGTATTTT. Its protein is CASSFSRASDTQYF.

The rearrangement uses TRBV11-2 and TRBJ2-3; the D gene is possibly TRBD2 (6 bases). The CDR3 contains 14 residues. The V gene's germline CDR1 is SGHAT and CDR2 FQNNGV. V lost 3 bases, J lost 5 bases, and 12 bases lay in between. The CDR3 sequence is CASSFTGVVDTQYF. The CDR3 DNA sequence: TGTGCCAGCAGCTTTACGGGAGTGGTAGATACGCAGTATTTT.

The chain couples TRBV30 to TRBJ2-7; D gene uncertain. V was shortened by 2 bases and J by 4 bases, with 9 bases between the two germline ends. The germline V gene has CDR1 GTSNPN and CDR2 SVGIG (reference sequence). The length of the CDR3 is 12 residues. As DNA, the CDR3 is TGTGCCTGGAGTAAGGCGAGTTACGAGCAGTACTTC. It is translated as CAWSKASYEQYF.

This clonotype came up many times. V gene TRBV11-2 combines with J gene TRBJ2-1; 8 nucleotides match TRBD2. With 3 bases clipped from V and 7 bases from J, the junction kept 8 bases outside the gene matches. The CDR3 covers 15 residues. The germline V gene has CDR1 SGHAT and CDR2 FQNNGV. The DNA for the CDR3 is TGTGCCAGCAGCTTCATACTAGCGGCCCGTAATGAGCAGTTCTTC. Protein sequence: CASSFILAARNEQFF.

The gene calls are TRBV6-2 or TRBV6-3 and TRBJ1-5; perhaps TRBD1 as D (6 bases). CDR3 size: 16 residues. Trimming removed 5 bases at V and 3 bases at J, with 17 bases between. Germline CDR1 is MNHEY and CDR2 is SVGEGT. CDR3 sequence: CASSLGGTNLNQPQHF. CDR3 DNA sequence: TGTGCCAGCAGTCTTGGCGGGACAAACCTCAATCAGCCCCAGCATTTT.

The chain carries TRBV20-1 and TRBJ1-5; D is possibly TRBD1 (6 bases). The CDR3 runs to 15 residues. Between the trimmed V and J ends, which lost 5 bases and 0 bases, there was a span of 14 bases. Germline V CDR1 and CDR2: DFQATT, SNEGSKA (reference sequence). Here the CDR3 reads CSASGQRYSNQPQHF. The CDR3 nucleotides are TGCAGTGCTTCCGGACAGCGCTATAGCAATCAGCCCCAGCATTTT.

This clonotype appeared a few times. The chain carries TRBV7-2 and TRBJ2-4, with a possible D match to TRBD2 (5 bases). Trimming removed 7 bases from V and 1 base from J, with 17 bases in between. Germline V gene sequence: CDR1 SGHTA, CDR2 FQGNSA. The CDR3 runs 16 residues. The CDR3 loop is CASTTRQGLAKNIQYF. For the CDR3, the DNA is TGTGCCAGCACCACCAGACAAGGACTGGCCAAAAACATTCAGTACTTC.

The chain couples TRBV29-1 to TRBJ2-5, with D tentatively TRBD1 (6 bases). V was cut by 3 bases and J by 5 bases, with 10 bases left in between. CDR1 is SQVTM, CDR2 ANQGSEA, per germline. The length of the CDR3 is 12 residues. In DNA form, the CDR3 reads TGCAGCGTTGAGGGGGCCAGGGAGACCCAGTACTTC. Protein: CSVEGARETQYF.

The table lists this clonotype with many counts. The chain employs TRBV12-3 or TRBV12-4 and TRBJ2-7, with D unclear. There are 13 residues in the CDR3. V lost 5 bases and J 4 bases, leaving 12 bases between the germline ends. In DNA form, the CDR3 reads TGTGCCAGCAGTCCTCAGCGTAGGTACGAGCAGTACTTC. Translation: CASSPQRRYEQYF.

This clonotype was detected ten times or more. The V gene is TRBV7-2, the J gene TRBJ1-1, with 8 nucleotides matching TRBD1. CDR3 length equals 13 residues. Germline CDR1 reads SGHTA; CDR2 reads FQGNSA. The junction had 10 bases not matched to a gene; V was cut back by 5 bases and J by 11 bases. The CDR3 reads CASSTGQGTVAFF. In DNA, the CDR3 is TGTGCCAGCAGCACTGGACAGGGTACGGTCGCTTTCTTT.

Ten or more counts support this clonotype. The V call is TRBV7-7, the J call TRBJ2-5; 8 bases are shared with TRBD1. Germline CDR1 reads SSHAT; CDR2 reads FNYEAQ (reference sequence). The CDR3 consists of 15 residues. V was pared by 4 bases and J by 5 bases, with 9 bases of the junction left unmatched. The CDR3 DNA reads TGTGCCAGCAGCTCCTCGACAGGGGTGGCGGAGACCCAGTACTTC. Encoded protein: CASSSSTGVAETQYF.

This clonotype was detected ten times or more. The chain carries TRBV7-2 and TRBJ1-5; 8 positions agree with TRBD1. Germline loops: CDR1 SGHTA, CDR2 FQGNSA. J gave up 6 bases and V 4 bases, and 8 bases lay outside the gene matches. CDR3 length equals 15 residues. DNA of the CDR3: TGTGCCAGCAGCTCAGACAGGGGTAAGAGTCAGCCCCAGCATTTT. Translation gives CASSSDRGKSQPQHF.